What follows is one T cell receptor beta chain and its context. What it binds is unknown. The sample originates from a study of a mutant IDH1 vaccine in newly diagnosed glioma. Profiled with immunoSEQ multiplex PCR; TCRdb holds only in-frame clones, not every one. The repertoire holds tens of thousands of clones, with approximately 87% as singletons. The time point was: week 23, last vaccination. Vaccinated patients received 300 ug of mutant IDH1 20-mer peptide per dose, with topical imiquimod. Study-wide results and limits: Seemingly, pseudoprogression had no relation to changes in the top peripheral T cell clonotypes.

CDR1 is LNHDA, CDR2 SQIVND, per germline (reference sequence). The CDR3 contains 11 residues. The V gene lost 3 bases and the J gene lost 7 bases, with 6 bases spanning the gap. This rearrangement joins TRBV19 to TRBJ1-1; D is undetermined. The receptor was isolated from a man aged 18 to 29 with glioma. This specimen was PBMCs, taken from a glioma patient whose treatment included an IDH1 peptide vaccine. The CDR3 sequence: CASSIHFEAFF. CDR3 sequence (DNA): TGTGCCAGTAGTATCCACTTTGAAGCTTTCTTT.